This T cell receptor (beta chain) was obtained from a study of blood T cells in healthy people across ages. Combining a sample-barcoded 5' primer with a J-beta primer mix, a second PCR ran for about 7 to 12 cycles. TCRdb reprocessed the 5' RACE reads with MiXCR, giving one entry per CDR3 protein. The sample carries some 1,800,000 distinct CDR3 sequences, around 42% recorded once. Concerning this clonotype itself: Antigen specificity is unknown.

Each individual donor underwent a draw of approximately 9.6 milliliters of peripheral blood. Trimming shortened V by 7 bases and J by 5 bases, and 17 bases separated the two germline ends. The CDR3 is 15 residues long. Germline V gene lookup returns CDR1 MNHNS and CDR2 SASEGT. The study, taken as a whole, reports: As age increased, TCR beta diversity per million T cells fell in a roughly linear fashion.

Input material: blood. V gene TRBV6-1 combines with J gene TRBJ1-4; D may be TRBD1 (5 bases). The sequence was obtained from a human donor in good health. The CDR3 here is CASNHPGTTNEKLFF. Written as DNA, the CDR3 is TGTGCCAGCAACCACCCCGGGACTACAAATGAAAAACTGTTTTTT.